This paragraph reports one T cell receptor (beta chain). Its antigen is not known. All of the donors were Caucasians in good health. This sample is part of a study of identical twins. MiXCR was run by TCRdb on the 5' RACE reads, yielding one entry per CDR3 protein. The profile shows roughly 1,500,000 distinct CDR3 sequences, roughly a third of them singletons. Whole-study results and caveats: Low generation-probability sequences were in excess among twin-shared out-of-frame alpha sequences. Cross-sectional statistical analysis, not tracking of the same donors, underpinned the conclusions.

Material for sequencing was cord blood. This sequence originates from a newborn girl in good health.

This CDR3 is CASAISGTGERDEKLFF. In nucleotides, the CDR3 is TGTGCCAGTGCCATTTCCGGGACAGGGGAGAGGGACGAAAAACTGTTTTTT. The chain employs TRBV28 and TRBJ1-4; 10 nucleotides match TRBD1. J lost 8 bases, V lost 9 bases, and 18 bases had no gene match. The germline V gene encodes CDR1 MDHEN and CDR2 SYDVKM. CDR3 length: 17 amino acids.